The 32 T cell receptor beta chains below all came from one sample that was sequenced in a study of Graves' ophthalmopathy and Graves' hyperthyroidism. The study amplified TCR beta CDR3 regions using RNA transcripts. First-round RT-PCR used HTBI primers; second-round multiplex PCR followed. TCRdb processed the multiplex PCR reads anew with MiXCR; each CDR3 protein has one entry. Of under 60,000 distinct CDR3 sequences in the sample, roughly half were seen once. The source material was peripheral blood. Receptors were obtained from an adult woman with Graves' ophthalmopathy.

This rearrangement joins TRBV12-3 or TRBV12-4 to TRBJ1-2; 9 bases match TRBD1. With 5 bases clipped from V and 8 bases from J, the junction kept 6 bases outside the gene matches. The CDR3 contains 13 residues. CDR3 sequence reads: CASSPGQGSGYTF. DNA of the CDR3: TGTGCCAGCAGTCCGGGACAGGGCTCCGGCTACACCTTC.

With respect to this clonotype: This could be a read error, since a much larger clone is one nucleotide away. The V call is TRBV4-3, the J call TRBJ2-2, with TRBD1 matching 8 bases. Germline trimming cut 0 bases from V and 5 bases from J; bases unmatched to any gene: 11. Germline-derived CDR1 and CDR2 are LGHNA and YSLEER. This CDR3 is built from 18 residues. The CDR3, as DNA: TGCGCCAGCAGCCAAGATCCGTTTCAGGGGGCGTGGACCGGGGAGCTGTTTTTT. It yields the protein CASSQDPFQGAWTGELFF.

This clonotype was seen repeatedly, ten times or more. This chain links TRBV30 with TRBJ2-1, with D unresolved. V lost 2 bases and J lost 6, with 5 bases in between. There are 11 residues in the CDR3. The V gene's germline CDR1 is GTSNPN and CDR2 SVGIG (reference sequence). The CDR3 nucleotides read TGTGCCTGGAGTCCCGTCAATGAGCAGTTCTTC. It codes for CAWSPVNEQFF. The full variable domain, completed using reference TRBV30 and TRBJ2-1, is SQTIHQWPATLVQPVGSPLSLECTVEGTSNPNLYWYRQAAGRGLQLLFYSVGIGQISSEVPQNLSASRPQDRQFILSSKKLLLSDSGFYLCAWSPVNEQFFGPGTRLTVL.

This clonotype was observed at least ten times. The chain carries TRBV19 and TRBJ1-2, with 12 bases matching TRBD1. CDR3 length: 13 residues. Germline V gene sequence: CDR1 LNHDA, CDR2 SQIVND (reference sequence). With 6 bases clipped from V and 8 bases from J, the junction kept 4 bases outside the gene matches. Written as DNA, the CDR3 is TGTGCCAGTAGACGGGACAGGGGGCCCGGCTACACCTTC. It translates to CASRRDRGPGYTF.

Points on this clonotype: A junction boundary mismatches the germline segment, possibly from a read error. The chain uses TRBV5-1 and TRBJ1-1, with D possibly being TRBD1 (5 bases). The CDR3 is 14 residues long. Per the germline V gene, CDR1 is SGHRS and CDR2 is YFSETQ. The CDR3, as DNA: TGCGCCGGCAGCTTGCGGGGACGTAGCACTGAAGCTCTCTTT. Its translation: CAGSLRGRSTEALF.

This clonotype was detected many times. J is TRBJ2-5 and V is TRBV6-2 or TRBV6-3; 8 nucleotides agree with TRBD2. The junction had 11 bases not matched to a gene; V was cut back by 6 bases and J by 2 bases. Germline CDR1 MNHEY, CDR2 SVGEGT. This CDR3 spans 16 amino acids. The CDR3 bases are TGTGCCAGCAGCCTGACTAGCGCTACTAGACAAGAGACCCAGTACTTC. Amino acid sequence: CASSLTSATRQETQYF.

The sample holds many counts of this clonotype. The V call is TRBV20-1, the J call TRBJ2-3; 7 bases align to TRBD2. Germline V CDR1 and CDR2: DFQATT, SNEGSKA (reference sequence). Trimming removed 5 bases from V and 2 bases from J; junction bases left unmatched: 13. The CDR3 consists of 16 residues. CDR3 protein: CSARPRLAVLTDTQYF. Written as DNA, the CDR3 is TGCAGTGCTCGCCCCCGGCTAGCGGTTCTCACAGATACGCAGTATTTT.

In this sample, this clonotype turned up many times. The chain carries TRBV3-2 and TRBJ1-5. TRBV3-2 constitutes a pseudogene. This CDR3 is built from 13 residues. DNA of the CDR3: TGTGCCAGGGAGGTGTTGAGGTGGCAGCCCCAGCATTTT. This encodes CAREVLRWQPQHF.

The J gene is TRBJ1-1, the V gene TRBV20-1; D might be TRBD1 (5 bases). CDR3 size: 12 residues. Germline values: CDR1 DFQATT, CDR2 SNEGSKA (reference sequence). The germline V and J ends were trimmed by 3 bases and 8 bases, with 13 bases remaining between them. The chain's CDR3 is CSAREANREAFF. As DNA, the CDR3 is TGCAGTGCTAGGGAGGCGAACAGGGAAGCTTTCTTT.

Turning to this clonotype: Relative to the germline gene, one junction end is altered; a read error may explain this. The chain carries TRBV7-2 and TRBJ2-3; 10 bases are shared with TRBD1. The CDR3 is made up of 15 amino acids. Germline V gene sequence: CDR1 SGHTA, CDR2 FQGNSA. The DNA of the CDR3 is TGTGCCAGCAGCTTGGACAGGGGGTACACAGATACGCAGTGTTTT. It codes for CASSLDRGYTDTQCF.

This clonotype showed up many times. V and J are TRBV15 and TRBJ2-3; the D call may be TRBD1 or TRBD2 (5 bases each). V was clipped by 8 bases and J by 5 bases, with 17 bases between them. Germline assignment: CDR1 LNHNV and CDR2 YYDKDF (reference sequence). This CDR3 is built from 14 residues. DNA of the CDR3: TGTGCCACCCGGGGCAGCCGGGGCCAAGATACGCAGTATTTT. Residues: CATRGSRGQDTQYF.

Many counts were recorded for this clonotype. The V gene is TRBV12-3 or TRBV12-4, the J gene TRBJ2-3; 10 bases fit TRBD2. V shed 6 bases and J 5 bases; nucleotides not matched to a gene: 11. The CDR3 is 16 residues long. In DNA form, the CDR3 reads TGTGCCAGCAGCCTTGCCGGGACTAGCGAAGGAGATACGCAGTATTTT. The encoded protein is CASSLAGTSEGDTQYF.

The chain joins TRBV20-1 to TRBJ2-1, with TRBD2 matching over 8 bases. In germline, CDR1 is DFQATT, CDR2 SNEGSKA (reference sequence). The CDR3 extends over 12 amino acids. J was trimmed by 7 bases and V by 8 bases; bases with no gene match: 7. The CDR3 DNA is TGCAGTTTATCGGGAGGGCAGAATGAGCAGTTCTTC. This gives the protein CSLSGGQNEQFF.

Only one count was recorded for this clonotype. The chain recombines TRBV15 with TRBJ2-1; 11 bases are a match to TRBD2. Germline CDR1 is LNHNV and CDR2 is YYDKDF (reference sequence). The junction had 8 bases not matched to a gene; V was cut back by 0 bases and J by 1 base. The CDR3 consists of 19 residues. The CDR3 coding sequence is TGTGCCACCAGCAGAGATGATAGCGGGAGGGCCGGGTCCTACAATGAGCAGTTCTTC. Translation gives CATSRDDSGRAGSYNEQFF.

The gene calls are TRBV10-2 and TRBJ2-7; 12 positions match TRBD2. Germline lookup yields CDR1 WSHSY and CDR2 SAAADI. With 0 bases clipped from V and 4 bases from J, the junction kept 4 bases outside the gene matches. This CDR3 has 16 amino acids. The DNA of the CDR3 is TGCGCCAGCAGTGAGTCCACTAGCGGGAGGCCTTACGAGCAGTACTTC. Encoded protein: CASSESTSGRPYEQYF.

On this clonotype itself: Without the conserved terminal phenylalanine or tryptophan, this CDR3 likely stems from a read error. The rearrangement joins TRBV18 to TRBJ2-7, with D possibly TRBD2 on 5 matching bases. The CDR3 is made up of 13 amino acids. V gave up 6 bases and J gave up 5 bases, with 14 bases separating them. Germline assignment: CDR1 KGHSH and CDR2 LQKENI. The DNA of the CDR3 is TGTGCCAGCTCCCTTCATGAGGGCGACGAGCAGTACTCC. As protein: CASSLHEGDEQYS.

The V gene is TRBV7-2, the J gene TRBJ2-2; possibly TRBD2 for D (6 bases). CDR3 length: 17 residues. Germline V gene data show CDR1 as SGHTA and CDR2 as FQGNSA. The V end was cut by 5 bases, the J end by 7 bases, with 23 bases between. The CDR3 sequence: CASSQTLRAEGLGELFF. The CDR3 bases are TGTGCCAGCAGCCAGACCCTAAGGGCGGAGGGCCTCGGGGAGCTGTTTTTT.

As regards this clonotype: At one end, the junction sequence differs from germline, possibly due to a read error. The CDR3 DNA follows: TGTGCCAGCAGTGGAAACGCCCCGAGGAACACTGAAGCTTTC. The encoded protein is CASSGNAPRNTEAF. The genes are TRBV6-1 and TRBJ2-6; D unclear. Germline CDR1 and CDR2: MNHNS and SASEGT. The CDR3 contains 14 residues.

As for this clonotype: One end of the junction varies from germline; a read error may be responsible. CDR3 coding DNA: TGCAACGTTGAATGGAGAGGGCATAATTCACCCCTCCACTTT. Its translation: CNVEWRGHNSPLHF. This sequence joins TRBV29-1 and TRBJ1-6, with D hard to call. The germline CDR1 and CDR2 sequences are SQVTM and ANQGSEA. The CDR3 sequence is 14 residues long.

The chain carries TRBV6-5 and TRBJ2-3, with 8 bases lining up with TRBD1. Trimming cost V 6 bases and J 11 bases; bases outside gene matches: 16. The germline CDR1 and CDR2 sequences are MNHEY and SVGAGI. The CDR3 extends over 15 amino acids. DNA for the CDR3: TGTGCCAGCAGCCCACAGGGGGTTAGGGGTAATGAGCAGTATTTT. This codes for CASSPQGVRGNEQYF.

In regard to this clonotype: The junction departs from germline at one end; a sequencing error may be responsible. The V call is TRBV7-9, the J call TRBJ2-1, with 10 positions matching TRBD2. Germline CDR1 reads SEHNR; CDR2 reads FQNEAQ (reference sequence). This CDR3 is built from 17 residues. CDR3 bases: TGTGCCGGCAGCCCACCCTTGGGTAGCGGGAGGAACAATGGGCAGTTCTTC. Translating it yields CAGSPPLGSGRNNGQFF.

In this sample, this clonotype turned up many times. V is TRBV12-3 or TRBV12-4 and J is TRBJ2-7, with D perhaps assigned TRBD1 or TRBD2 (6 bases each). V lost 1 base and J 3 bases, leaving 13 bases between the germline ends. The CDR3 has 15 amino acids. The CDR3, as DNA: TGTGCCAGCAGTTTAGGGGGGCGGAGGGACTACGAGCAGTACTTC. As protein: CASSLGGRRDYEQYF.

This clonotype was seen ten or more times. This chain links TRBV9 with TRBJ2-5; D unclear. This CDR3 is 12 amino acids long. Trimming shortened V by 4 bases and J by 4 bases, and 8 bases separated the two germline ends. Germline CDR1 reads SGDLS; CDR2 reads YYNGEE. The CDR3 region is CASSPGVETQYF. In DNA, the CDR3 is TGTGCCAGCAGCCCGGGCGTAGAGACCCAGTACTTC.

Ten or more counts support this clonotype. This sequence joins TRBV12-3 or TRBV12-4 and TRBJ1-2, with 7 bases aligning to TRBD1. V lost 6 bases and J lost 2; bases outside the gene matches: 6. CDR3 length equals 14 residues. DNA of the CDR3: TGTGCCAGCAGAGTACAGGGGTGGAACTATGGCTACACCTTC. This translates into CASRVQGWNYGYTF.

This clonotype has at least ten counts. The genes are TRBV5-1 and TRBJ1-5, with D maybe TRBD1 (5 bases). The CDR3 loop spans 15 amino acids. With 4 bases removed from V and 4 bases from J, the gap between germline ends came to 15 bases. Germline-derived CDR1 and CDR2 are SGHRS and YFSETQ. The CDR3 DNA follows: TGCGCCAGCAGCCGAGGAGGCGGGGGGAATCAGCCCCAGCATTTT. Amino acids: CASSRGGGGNQPQHF.

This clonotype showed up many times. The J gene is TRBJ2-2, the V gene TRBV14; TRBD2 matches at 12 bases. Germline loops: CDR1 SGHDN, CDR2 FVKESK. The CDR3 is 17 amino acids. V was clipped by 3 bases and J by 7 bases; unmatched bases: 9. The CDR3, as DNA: TGTGCCAGCAGCCACAGACTAGCGGGAGTAGGCGTCGGGGAGCTGTTTTTT. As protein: CASSHRLAGVGVGELFF. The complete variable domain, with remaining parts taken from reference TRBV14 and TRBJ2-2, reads EAGVTQFPSHSVIEKGQTVTLRCDPISGHDNLYWYRRVMGKEIKFLLHFVKESKQDESGMPNNRFLAERTGGTYSTLKVQPAELEDSGVYFCASSHRLAGVGVGELFFGEGSRLTVL.

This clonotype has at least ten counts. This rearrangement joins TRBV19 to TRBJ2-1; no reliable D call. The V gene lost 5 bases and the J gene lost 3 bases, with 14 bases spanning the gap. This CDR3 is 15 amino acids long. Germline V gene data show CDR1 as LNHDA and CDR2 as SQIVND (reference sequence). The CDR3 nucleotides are TGTGCCAGTAGTCCCCAGACGAACTTCTACAATGAGCAGTTCTTC. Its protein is CASSPQTNFYNEQFF.

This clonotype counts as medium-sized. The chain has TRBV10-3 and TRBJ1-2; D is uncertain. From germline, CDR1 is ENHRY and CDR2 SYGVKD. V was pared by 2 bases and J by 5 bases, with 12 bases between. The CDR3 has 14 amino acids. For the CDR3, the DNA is TGTGCCATCAGTGAGGACGGACGCACATATGGCTACACCTTC. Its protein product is CAISEDGRTYGYTF.

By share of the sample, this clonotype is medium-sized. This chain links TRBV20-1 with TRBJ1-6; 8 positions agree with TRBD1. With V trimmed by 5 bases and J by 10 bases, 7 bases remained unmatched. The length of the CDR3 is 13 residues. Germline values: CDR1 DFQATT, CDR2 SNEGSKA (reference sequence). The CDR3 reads CSASDRVESPLHF. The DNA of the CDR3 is TGCAGTGCTTCGGACAGGGTAGAATCACCCCTCCACTTT.

CDR3 amino acids: CASSPTLRGRADTQYF. In DNA, the CDR3 is TGTGCCAGCAGCCCCACCCTCCGGGGGCGGGCAGATACGCAGTATTTT. The chain is built from TRBV7-2 and TRBJ2-3; either TRBD1 or TRBD2 may fit D (6 bases each). Germline CDR1 reads SGHTA; CDR2 reads FQGNSA. The CDR3 covers 16 residues. The V gene lost 5 bases and the J gene lost 4 bases, with 19 bases spanning the gap.

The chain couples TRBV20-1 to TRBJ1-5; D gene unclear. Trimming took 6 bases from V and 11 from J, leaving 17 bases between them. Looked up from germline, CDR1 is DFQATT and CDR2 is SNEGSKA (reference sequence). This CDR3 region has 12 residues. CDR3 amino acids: CSASLDPETQHF. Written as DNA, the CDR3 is TGCAGTGCGTCGCTAGACCCCGAGACCCAGCATTTT.

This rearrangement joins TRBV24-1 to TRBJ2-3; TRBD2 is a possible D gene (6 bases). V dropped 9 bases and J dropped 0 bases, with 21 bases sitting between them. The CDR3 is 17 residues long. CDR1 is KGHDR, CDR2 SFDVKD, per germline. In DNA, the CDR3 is TGTGCCACCGCGAAGCGGGCCTTTACCTCTAGCACAGATACGCAGTATTTT. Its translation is CATAKRAFTSSTDTQYF.